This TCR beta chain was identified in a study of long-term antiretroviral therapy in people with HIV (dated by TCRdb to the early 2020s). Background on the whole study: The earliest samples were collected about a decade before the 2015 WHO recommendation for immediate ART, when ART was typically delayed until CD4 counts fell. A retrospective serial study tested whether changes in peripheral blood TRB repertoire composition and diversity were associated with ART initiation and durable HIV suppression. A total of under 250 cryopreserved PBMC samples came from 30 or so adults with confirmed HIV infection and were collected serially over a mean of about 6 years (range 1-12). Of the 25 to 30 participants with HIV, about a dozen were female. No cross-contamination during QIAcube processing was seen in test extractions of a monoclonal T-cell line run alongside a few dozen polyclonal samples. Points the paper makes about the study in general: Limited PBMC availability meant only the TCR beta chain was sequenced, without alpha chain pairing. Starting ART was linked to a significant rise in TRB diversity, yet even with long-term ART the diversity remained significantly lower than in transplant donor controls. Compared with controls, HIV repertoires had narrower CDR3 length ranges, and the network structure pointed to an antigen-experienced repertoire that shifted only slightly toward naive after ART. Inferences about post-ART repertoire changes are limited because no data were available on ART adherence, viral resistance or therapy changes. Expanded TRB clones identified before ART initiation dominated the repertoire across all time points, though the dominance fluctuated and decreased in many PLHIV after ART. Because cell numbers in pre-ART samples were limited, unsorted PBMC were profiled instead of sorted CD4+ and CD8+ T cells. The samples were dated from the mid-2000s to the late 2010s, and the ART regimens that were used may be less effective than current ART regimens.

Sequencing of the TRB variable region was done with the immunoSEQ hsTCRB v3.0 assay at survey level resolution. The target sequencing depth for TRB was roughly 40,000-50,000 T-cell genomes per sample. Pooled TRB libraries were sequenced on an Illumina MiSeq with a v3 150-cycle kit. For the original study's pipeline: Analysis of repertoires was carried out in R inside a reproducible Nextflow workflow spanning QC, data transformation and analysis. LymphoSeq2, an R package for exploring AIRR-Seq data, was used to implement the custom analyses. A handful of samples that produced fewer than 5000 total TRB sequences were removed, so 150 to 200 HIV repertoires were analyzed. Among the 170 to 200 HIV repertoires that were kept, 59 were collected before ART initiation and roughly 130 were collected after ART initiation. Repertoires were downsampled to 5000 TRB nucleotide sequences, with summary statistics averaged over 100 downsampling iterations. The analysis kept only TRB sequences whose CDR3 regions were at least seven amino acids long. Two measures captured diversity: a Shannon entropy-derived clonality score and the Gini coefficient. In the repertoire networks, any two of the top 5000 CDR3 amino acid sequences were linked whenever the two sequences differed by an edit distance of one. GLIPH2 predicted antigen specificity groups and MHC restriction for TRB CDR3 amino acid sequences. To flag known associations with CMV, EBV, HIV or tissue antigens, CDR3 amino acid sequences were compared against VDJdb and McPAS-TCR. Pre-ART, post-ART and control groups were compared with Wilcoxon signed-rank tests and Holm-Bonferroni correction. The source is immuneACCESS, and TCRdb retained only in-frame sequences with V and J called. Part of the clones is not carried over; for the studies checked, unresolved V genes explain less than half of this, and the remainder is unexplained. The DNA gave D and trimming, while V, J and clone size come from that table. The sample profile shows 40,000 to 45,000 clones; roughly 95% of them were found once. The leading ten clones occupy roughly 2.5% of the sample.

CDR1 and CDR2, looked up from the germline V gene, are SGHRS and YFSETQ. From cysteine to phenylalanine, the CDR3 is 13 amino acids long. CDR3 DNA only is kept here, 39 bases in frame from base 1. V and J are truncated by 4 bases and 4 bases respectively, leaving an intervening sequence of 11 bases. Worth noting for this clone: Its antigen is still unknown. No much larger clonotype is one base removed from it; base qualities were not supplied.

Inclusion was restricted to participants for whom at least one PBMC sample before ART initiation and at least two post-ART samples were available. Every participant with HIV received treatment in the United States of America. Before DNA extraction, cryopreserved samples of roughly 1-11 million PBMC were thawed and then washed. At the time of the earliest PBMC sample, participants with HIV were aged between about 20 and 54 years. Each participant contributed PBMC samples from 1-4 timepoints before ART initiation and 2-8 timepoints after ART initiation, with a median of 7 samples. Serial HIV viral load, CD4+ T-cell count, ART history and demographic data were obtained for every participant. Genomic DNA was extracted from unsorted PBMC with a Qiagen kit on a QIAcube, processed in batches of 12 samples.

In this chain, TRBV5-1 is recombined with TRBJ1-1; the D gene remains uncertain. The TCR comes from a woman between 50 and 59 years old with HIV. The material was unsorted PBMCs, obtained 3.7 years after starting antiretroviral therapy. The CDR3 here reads CASSIMTSTEAFF. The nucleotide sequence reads TGCGCCAGCAGCATTATGACATCCACTGAAGCTTTCTTT.